The 21 T cell receptor beta chains listed next were all sequenced from one sample in a study of OX40 agonist ivuxolimab in advanced cancers. The method was immunoSEQ multiplex PCR; TCRdb's version includes in-frame clones alone and lacks a portion of them. The sample lists about 82,000 clones; roughly nine tenths were seen once. Sequencing used CD4+ or CD8+ T cells sorted from blood, obtained in a trial of the OX40 agonist ivuxolimab. The source is an adult with an advanced solid tumor such as melanoma, head and neck, liver or kidney cancer.

This clone has just one count. J is TRBJ2-3 and V is TRBV11-2, with D possibly being TRBD2 (6 bases). V gave up 1 base and J gave up 2 bases, with 10 bases separating them. Germline V gene data show CDR1 as SGHAT and CDR2 as FQNNGV. This CDR3 has 15 residues. The CDR3 DNA sequence: TGTGCCAGCAGCTTAGGGCTAGCGTCCACAGATACGCAGTATTTT. The encoded protein is CASSLGLASTDTQYF. Complete variable domain (other parts from reference TRBV11-2 and TRBJ2-3): EAGVAQSPRYKIIEKRQSVAFWCNPISGHATLYWYQQILGQGPKLLIQFQNNGVVDDSQLPKDRFSAERLKGVDSTLKIQPAKLEDSAVYLCASSLGLASTDTQYFGPGTRLTVL.

The chain recombines TRBV28 with TRBJ2-3; no clear D gene. CDR1 MDHEN and CDR2 SYDVKM come from the germline V gene. Trimming removed 4 bases at V and 0 bases at J, with 11 bases between. This CDR3 has 15 residues. CDR3 amino acids: CASSSPATSTDTQYF. CDR3 sequence (DNA): TGTGCCAGCAGTTCCCCAGCCACTAGCACAGATACGCAGTATTTT.

The V call is TRBV6-6, the J call TRBJ2-6; no definite D call. The CDR3 is made up of 15 amino acids. V shed 8 bases and J shed 1 base, with 12 bases lying between them. Germline V lookup: CDR1 MNHNY, CDR2 SVGAGI (reference sequence). The CDR3 here is CASRSSVSGANVLTF. For the CDR3, the DNA is TGTGCCAGCCGATCGAGCGTGTCTGGGGCCAACGTCCTGACTTTC.

The chain is built from TRBV18 and TRBJ2-5; D not resolved. CDR1 is KGHSH and CDR2 is LQKENI in the germline V gene. Trimming left V 0 bases short and J 3 bases short, with 5 bases between. The CDR3 totals 13 residues. The CDR3 loop reads CASSPPAEETQYF. CDR3 DNA: TGTGCCAGCTCACCACCCGCCGAAGAGACCCAGTACTTC.

This chain links TRBV9 with TRBJ2-5; possibly TRBD1 for D (5 bases). Germline V gives CDR1 SGDLS, CDR2 YYNGEE. The CDR3 is 15 amino acids. V was shortened by 0 bases and J by 5 bases, with 14 bases between the two germline ends. CDR3 bases: TGTGCCAGCAGCGTAGCTGCCAGGGCATGGGAGACCCAGTACTTC. Its protein is CASSVAARAWETQYF. Full variable domain (remainder filled in from reference TRBV9 and TRBJ2-5): DSGVTQTPKHLITATGQRVTLRCSPRSGDLSVYWYQQSLDQGLQFLIQYYNGEERAKGNILERFSAQQFPDLHSELNLSSLELGDSALYFCASSVAARAWETQYFGPGTRLLVL.

This sequence joins TRBV9 and TRBJ2-3; 11 nucleotides match TRBD2. The CDR3 totals 17 residues. V dropped 0 bases and J dropped 4; count of bases not matched to a gene: 7. CDR1 and CDR2 from the germline V gene are SGDLS and YYNGEE. This CDR3 is CASSVAGVLAGADTQYF. The CDR3, as DNA: TGTGCCAGCAGCGTAGCGGGAGTACTAGCGGGAGCAGATACGCAGTATTTT. Together with reference TRBV9 and TRBJ2-3, the CDR3 gives the full variable domain: DSGVTQTPKHLITATGQRVTLRCSPRSGDLSVYWYQQSLDQGLQFLIQYYNGEERAKGNILERFSAQQFPDLHSELNLSSLELGDSALYFCASSVAGVLAGADTQYFGPGTRLTVL.

The genes are TRBV28 and TRBJ2-7; no reliable D call. The CDR3 runs to 14 residues. Germline CDR1 is MDHEN and CDR2 is SYDVKM. Trimming shortened V by 2 bases and J by 2 bases, and 10 bases separated the two germline ends. The CDR3 sequence: CASSLGIYPYEQYF. CDR3 coding DNA: TGTGCCAGCAGTTTAGGTATTTACCCCTACGAGCAGTACTTC.

This rearrangement joins TRBV28 to TRBJ1-2; maybe TRBD1 (6 bases). CDR3 length equals 16 residues. V was clipped by 5 bases and J by 1 base, with 17 bases between them. The germline gives CDR1 MDHEN, CDR2 SYDVKM. The CDR3 sequence is CASSGGGQTFNYGYTF. The CDR3 region has the DNA TGTGCCAGCAGTGGGGGGGGCCAGACCTTTAACTATGGCTACACCTTC.

The chain employs TRBV7-9 and TRBJ2-7, with a possible D match to TRBD2 (5 bases). Germline CDR1 reads SEHNR; CDR2 reads FQNEAQ (reference sequence). The CDR3 is 16 residues long. Trimming stripped 5 bases from V and 2 bases from J, with 19 bases between. The CDR3 here is CASSAKMIGLTYEQYF. DNA of the CDR3: TGTGCCAGCAGCGCGAAAATGATAGGACTTACCTACGAGCAGTACTTC.

The J gene is TRBJ2-6, the V gene TRBV5-4, with D unclear. With 0 bases removed from V and 1 base from J, the gap between germline ends came to 5 bases. This CDR3 is 15 amino acids long. Per the germline V gene, CDR1 is SGHNT and CDR2 is YYREEE (reference sequence). CDR3 nucleotide sequence: TGTGCCAGCAGCTTGGGGGGATCTGGGGCCAACGTCCTGACTTTC. This encodes CASSLGGSGANVLTF.

The chain joins TRBV18 to TRBJ2-7; possible D gene TRBD1, 5 bases. The V gene's germline CDR1 is KGHSH and CDR2 LQKENI. V was shortened by 0 bases and J by 3 bases, with 12 bases between the two germline ends. This CDR3 has 15 amino acids. The CDR3 sequence is CASSPPGRGGYEQYF. CDR3 in DNA: TGTGCCAGCTCACCACCAGGAAGGGGTGGCTACGAGCAGTACTTC.

This sequence joins TRBV11-1 and TRBJ2-2; D not certain. The V gene lost 0 bases and the J gene lost 0 bases, with 5 bases spanning the gap. Looked up from germline, CDR1 is SGHAT and CDR2 is FQDESV (reference sequence). The CDR3 length is 15 residues. The CDR3 sequence: CASSLAGSNTGELFF. CDR3 coding DNA: TGTGCCAGCAGCTTAGCGGGATCGAACACCGGGGAGCTGTTTTTT. Full variable domain (missing parts from reference TRBV11-1 and TRBJ2-2): EAEVAQSPRYKITEKSQAVAFWCDPISGHATLYWYRQILGQGPELLVQFQDESVVDDSQLPKDRFSAERLKGVDSTLKIQPAELGDSAMYLCASSLAGSNTGELFFGEGSRLTVL.

The chain links TRBV6-1 to TRBJ2-5; D call uncertain. The closer fit of TRBJ2-7 to the DNA end suggests the J call may be wrong. The CDR3 has 11 amino acids. Germline CDR1 is MNHNS and CDR2 is SASEGT. The CDR3 DNA sequence: TGTGCCAGCAGTGACTACTACGAGCAGTACTTC. Translating gives CASSDYYEQYF.

This sequence joins TRBV27 and TRBJ2-2, with a weak D call TRBD2 (6 bases). CDR3 size: 18 residues. Germline lookup yields CDR1 MNHEY and CDR2 SMNVEV (reference sequence). Trimming took 2 bases from V and 2 from J, leaving 18 bases between them. DNA for the CDR3: TGTGCCAGCAGTTTAGCCCGAGGGGAGGCGTTAAACACCGGGGAGCTGTTTTTT. Amino acids: CASSLARGEALNTGELFF.

The chain employs TRBV7-3 and TRBJ2-1, with D unclear. The CDR3 is 15 residues long. V gave up 0 bases and J gave up 2 bases, with 8 bases separating them. Germline CDR1 and CDR2: SGHTA and FQGTGA. The CDR3 sequence is CASSLTHGAYNEQFF. The DNA for the CDR3 is TGTGCCAGCAGCTTAACGCATGGAGCCTACAATGAGCAGTTCTTC.

The chain joins TRBV28 to TRBJ2-1; TRBD2 agrees at 10 bases. CDR3 size: 15 residues. V dropped 5 bases and J dropped 3; count of bases not matched to a gene: 4. The germline V gene has CDR1 MDHEN and CDR2 SYDVKM. The CDR3 DNA sequence: TGTGCCAGCAGTCCTCGGACTAGCGGCTACAATGAGCAGTTCTTC. Translation gives CASSPRTSGYNEQFF.

This chain links TRBV29-1 with TRBJ2-1; D might be TRBD1 (5 bases). This CDR3 is 13 amino acids long. The germline CDR1 and CDR2 sequences are SQVTM and ANQGSEA. The ends were cut back, 7 bases at V and 3 bases at J, with 13 bases in the middle. The CDR3 sequence: CSAGALYYNEQFF. The CDR3 coding sequence is TGCAGCGCTGGGGCCCTCTACTACAATGAGCAGTTCTTC.

The chain carries TRBV29-1 and TRBJ2-6; unclear D gene. The germline gives CDR1 SQVTM, CDR2 ANQGSEA. V lost 4 bases and J lost 0, with 13 bases in between. This CDR3 is 16 amino acids long. The CDR3 DNA follows: TGCAGCGTTGCAAATCCGGGTAACTCTGGGGCCAACGTCCTGACTTTC. It codes for CSVANPGNSGANVLTF. The full variable domain, its missing parts supplied by reference TRBV29-1 and TRBJ2-6, is SAVISQKPSRDICQRGTSLTIQCQVDSQVTMMFWYRQQPGQSLTLIATANQGSEATYESGFVIDKFPISRPNLTFSTLTVSNMSPEDSSIYLCSVANPGNSGANVLTFGAGSRLTVL.

V and J are TRBV7-2 and TRBJ2-7; 10 bases are a match to TRBD1. The V gene end was trimmed by 0 bases and the J gene end by 2 bases; junction bases not matched to a gene: 4. This CDR3 comprises 16 residues. CDR1 SGHTA and CDR2 FQGNSA come from the germline V gene. The CDR3: CASSLAHGQGAYEQYF. The CDR3 DNA is TGTGCCAGCAGCTTAGCGCATGGACAGGGGGCCTACGAGCAGTACTTC.

The chain couples TRBV10-2 to TRBJ1-5, with unresolved D. CDR3 length equals 14 residues. Trimming shortened V by 4 bases and J by 6 bases, and 13 bases separated the two germline ends. Per germline, CDR1 WSHSY and CDR2 SAAADI. The CDR3: CASSGSGYPQPQHF. The CDR3 DNA reads TGCGCCAGCAGTGGATCGGGGTACCCTCAGCCCCAGCATTTT.

As regards this clone: The sample holds other DNA sequences that translate to the same CDR3. The chain couples TRBV28 to TRBJ2-3, with D uncertain. V was pared by 3 bases and J by 6 bases, with 7 bases between. Germline V gene lookup returns CDR1 MDHEN and CDR2 SYDVKM. CDR3 length equals 12 residues. The CDR3 region is CASSFGKDTQYF. CDR3 bases: TGTGCCAGCAGTTTCGGCAAGGATACGCAGTATTTT.